The rows below give T cell receptor beta chains drawn from one sample of a study of blood T cells in healthy people across ages. MiXCR, applied by TCRdb to the 5' RACE reads, yields one record per CDR3 protein. The sample shows about 930,000 distinct CDR3 sequences, roughly 29% of them seen only once. The sample was also linked to a second study, of T cells of mothers and their children.

Sequenced input: blood. The receptor set was obtained from a woman between 35 and 50 years old in good health. Each CDR3 is given with its conserved first and last residue. The order of the fields is CDR3 length, D gene, clone size, V gene, J gene, CDR3 protein, CDR3 DNA. D genes are given only for firm matches. Not every row has a clone size; where given, it reads once, few, many or a size class.

cdr3_length: 14
d_call: TRBD2
clone_size: few
v_call: TRBV12-3/TRBV12-4
j_call: TRBJ2-5
cdr3_aa: CASSLSGEGETQYF
cdr3_nt: TGTGCCAGCAGTTTGAGCGGGGAGGGTGAGACCCAGTACTTC

cdr3_length: 13
d_call: .
clone_size: .
v_call: TRBV28
j_call: TRBJ1-2
cdr3_aa: CASSSGDLYGYTF
cdr3_nt: TGTGCCAGCAGTTCGGGGGATCTCTATGGCTACACCTTC

cdr3_length: 14
d_call: .
clone_size: many
v_call: TRBV28
j_call: TRBJ2-5
cdr3_aa: CATLSFGSRETQYF
cdr3_nt: TGTGCCACCCTCTCATTCGGGTCGAGAGAGACCCAGTACTTC

cdr3_length: 16
d_call: .
clone_size: .
v_call: TRBV20-1
j_call: TRBJ1-5
cdr3_aa: CSARETRQASNQPQHF
cdr3_nt: TGCAGTGCTAGAGAGACTCGACAGGCTAGCAATCAGCCCCAGCATTTT

cdr3_length: 15
d_call: .
clone_size: once
v_call: TRBV6-5
j_call: TRBJ2-4
cdr3_aa: CASSSRGDSNQPQYF
cdr3_nt: TGTGCCAGCAGTTCTAGGGGGGATAGCAATCAGCCCCAGTACTTC

cdr3_length: 14
d_call: .
clone_size: .
v_call: TRBV5-5
j_call: TRBJ2-5
cdr3_aa: CASSWRDPGETQYF
cdr3_nt: TGTGCCAGCAGCTGGAGGGACCCTGGAGAGACCCAGTACTTC

cdr3_length: 17
d_call: TRBD2
clone_size: .
v_call: TRBV7-7
j_call: TRBJ2-5
cdr3_aa: CASSPTRAREVQETQYF
cdr3_nt: TGTGCTAGCAGCCCGACGCGCGCTCGGGAGGTACAAGAGACCCAGTACTTC

cdr3_length: 13
d_call: .
clone_size: many
v_call: TRBV5-8
j_call: TRBJ2-5
cdr3_aa: CASSFSGIETQYF
cdr3_nt: TGTGCCAGCAGCTTCTCTGGTATAGAGACCCAGTACTTC

cdr3_length: 15
d_call: .
clone_size: .
v_call: TRBV7-2
j_call: TRBJ2-7
cdr3_aa: CASSPRPGISYEQYF
cdr3_nt: TGTGCCAGCAGCCCCCGACCCGGCATTTCCTACGAGCAGTACTTC

cdr3_length: 15
d_call: .
clone_size: many
v_call: TRBV20-1
j_call: TRBJ2-7
cdr3_aa: CSARPRRSRSYEQYF
cdr3_nt: TGCAGTGCTCGCCCCCGACGCTCGAGGTCCTACGAGCAGTACTTC

cdr3_length: 16
d_call: TRBD1
clone_size: .
v_call: TRBV6-6
j_call: TRBJ1-3
cdr3_aa: CATRSTGNRSGNTIYF
cdr3_nt: TGTGCCACCCGTTCGACAGGGAACCGCTCTGGAAACACCATATATTTT

cdr3_length: 15
d_call: .
clone_size: many
v_call: TRBV6-6
j_call: TRBJ2-7
cdr3_aa: CASSYGGSRTYEQYF
cdr3_nt: TGTGCCAGCAGTTACGGGGGATCCCGCACCTACGAGCAGTACTTC

cdr3_length: 14
d_call: .
clone_size: many
v_call: TRBV10-3
j_call: TRBJ2-1
cdr3_aa: CATGRGGNYNEQFF
cdr3_nt: TGTGCCACCGGACGAGGGGGTAACTACAATGAGCAGTTCTTC

cdr3_length: 14
d_call: .
clone_size: .
v_call: TRBV2
j_call: TRBJ2-2
cdr3_aa: CASSEVVGTGELFF
cdr3_nt: TGTGCCAGCAGTGAAGTAGTCGGGACCGGGGAGCTGTTTTTT

cdr3_length: 15
d_call: .
clone_size: .
v_call: TRBV2
j_call: TRBJ2-5
cdr3_aa: CASSENSRAGETQYF
cdr3_nt: TGTGCCAGCAGTGAAAACAGCCGGGCGGGGGAGACCCAGTACTTC

cdr3_length: 17
d_call: TRBD1
clone_size: .
v_call: TRBV5-1
j_call: TRBJ2-7
cdr3_aa: CASSSGQGVINRYEQYF
cdr3_nt: TGCGCCAGCAGCTCCGGACAGGGGGTAATTAATAGGTACGAGCAGTACTTC

cdr3_length: 14
d_call: .
clone_size: .
v_call: TRBV28
j_call: TRBJ2-3
cdr3_aa: CATVKEISTDTQYF
cdr3_nt: TGTGCCACCGTGAAGGAGATAAGCACAGATACGCAGTATTTT

cdr3_length: 14
d_call: TRBD1
clone_size: .
v_call: TRBV12-3/TRBV12-4
j_call: TRBJ1-2
cdr3_aa: CASSKDRGPYGYTF
cdr3_nt: TGTGCCAGCAGCAAGGACAGGGGGCCCTATGGCTACACCTTC

cdr3_length: 16
d_call: TRBD2
clone_size: .
v_call: TRBV7-9
j_call: TRBJ2-7
cdr3_aa: CASSLEASGRAYEQYF
cdr3_nt: TGTGCCAGCAGCTTAGAAGCTAGCGGGAGGGCTTACGAGCAGTACTTC